This T cell receptor beta chain was identified during a study of beta chain features in type 1 diabetes. Study-wide findings and caveats: Although PCR might favor shorter templates, it would do so equally in patients and controls.

Investigators reverse transcribed all isolated RNA, so they sequenced expressed TCRB transcripts. Using immunoSEQ multiplex PCR, the repertoire was profiled, and TCRdb retains in-frame clones only, with some absent. Among 850,000 to 900,000 clones listed, around a sixth were seen once. Worth noting for this clone: The antigen remains undetermined.

Germline CDR1 SGHTA, CDR2 FQGNSA. CDR3 length: 14 residues. Trimming took off 6 bases at V and 5 bases at J, with 14 bases between the two ends. Sample: naive CD4+ T cells from blood. J is TRBJ2-1 and V is TRBV7-2; a possible D gene is TRBD2 (5 bases). This receptor was identified in a woman aged 18-29 years in good health. Here the CDR3 reads CASSSTDGDNEQFF. The CDR3 coding sequence is TGTGCCAGCAGTTCGACGGACGGGGACAATGAGCAGTTCTTC. The variable domain in full, with the rest retrieved from reference TRBV7-2 and TRBJ2-1, is GAGVSQSPSNKVTEKGKDVELRCDPISGHTALYWYRQSLGQGLEFLIYFQGNSAPDKSGLPSDRFSAERTGGSVSTLTIQRTQQEDSAVYLCASSSTDGDNEQFFGPGTRLTVL.